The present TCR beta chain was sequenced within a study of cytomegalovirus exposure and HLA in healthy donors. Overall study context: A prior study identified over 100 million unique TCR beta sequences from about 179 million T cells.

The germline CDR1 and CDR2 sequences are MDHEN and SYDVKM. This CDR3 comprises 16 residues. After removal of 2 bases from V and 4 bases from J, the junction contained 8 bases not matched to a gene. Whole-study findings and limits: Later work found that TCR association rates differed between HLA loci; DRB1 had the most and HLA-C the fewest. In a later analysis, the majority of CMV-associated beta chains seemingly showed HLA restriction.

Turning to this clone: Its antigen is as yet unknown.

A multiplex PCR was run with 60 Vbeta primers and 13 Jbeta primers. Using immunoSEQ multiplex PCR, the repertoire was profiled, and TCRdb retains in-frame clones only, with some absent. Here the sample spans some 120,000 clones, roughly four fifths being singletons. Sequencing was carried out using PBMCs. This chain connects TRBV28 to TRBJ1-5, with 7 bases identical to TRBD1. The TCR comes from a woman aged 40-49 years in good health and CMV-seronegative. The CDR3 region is CASSLGTGAPNQPQHF. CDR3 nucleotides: TGTGCCAGCAGTTTAGGAACAGGGGCTCCGAATCAGCCCCAGCATTTT.